Below are 23 T cell receptor beta chains sequenced from a single sample in a study of regulatory T cells in long-lasting Graves disease. To make TCR beta libraries, researchers used iRepertoire HTBI primers and Arm-PCR of CDR3 regions. TCRdb reprocessed the multiplex PCR reads with MiXCR, giving one entry per CDR3 protein. The data hold hundreds of thousands of distinct CDR3 sequences, with roughly 15% observed a single time. As for time point: newly diagnosed GD, antithyroid drugs for less than 3 months. Extracted PBMC RNA gave rise to the TCR library. The same data also went into a second study, on T cells in Graves' hyperthyroidism and ophthalmopathy.

The material was peripheral blood mononuclear cells (PBMCs), obtained at new diagnosis, from a patient treated with antithyroid drugs. Receptors were obtained from a woman aged 25 to 45 with Graves disease.

The rearrangement joins TRBV7-2 to TRBJ2-7, with D possibly being TRBD2 (7 bases). Per germline, CDR1 SGHTA and CDR2 FQGNSA. The CDR3 has 14 amino acids. Trimming shortened V by 4 bases and J by 6 bases, and 16 bases separated the two germline ends. CDR3 region: CASSWGGGRGEQYF. The CDR3 DNA sequence: TGTGCCAGCAGCTGGGGGGGGGGGCGAGGCGAGCAGTACTTC.

This clonotype was seen at least ten times. The chain carries TRBV19 and TRBJ2-5; 7 nucleotides agree with TRBD2. V was clipped by 5 bases and J by 6 bases; unmatched bases: 9. Germline V CDR1 and CDR2: LNHDA, SQIVND (reference sequence). The CDR3 is made up of 14 amino acids. The CDR3 loop reads CASSPFDGGKTQYF. CDR3 bases: TGTGCCAGTAGTCCCTTCGACGGGGGGAAGACCCAGTACTTC. Complete variable domain (other parts from reference TRBV19 and TRBJ2-5): DGGITQSPKYLFRKEGQNVTLSCEQNLNHDAMYWYRQDPGQGLRLIYYSQIVNDFQKGDIAEGYSVSREKKESFPLTVTSAQKNPTAFYLCASSPFDGGKTQYFGPGTRLLVL.

The chain links TRBV4-1 to TRBJ2-1; 9 positions match TRBD2. The V segment lost 1 base and the J segment 6 bases; nucleotides outside the gene matches: 4. The CDR3 runs 15 residues. The germline gives CDR1 MGHRA, CDR2 YSYEKL. Here the CDR3 reads CASSQVGGRVNEQFF. CDR3 in DNA: TGCGCCAGCAGCCAAGTGGGCGGGAGGGTCAATGAGCAGTTCTTC.

The J gene is TRBJ2-1, the V gene TRBV10-1; 10 positions match TRBD1. The CDR3 is 17 residues long. V gave up 3 bases and J gave up 1 base; unmatched junction bases: 6. Germline CDR1 is WNHNN and CDR2 is SYGVQD (reference sequence). The CDR3 region has the DNA TGCGCCAGCAGTGAAGGTCGGGACAGGGGTTCCTACAATGAGCAGTTCTTC. It translates to CASSEGRDRGSYNEQFF.

This clonotype was detected ten times or more. This chain uses TRBV29-1 with TRBJ2-3, with D possibly TRBD1 on 6 matching bases. The V end lost 7 bases, the J end lost 4 bases, and 30 bases lay between the germline ends. Germline CDR1 and CDR2: SQVTM and ANQGSEA. The CDR3 spans 18 residues. In DNA, the CDR3 is TGCAGCGCCGATGTATTTGGTCGGGACACTGTTCTTCCAGATACGCAGTATTTT. This gives the protein CSADVFGRDTVLPDTQYF.

The sample holds a few counts of this clonotype. The V and J genes are TRBV24-1 and TRBJ2-3; D assignment may be TRBD1 or TRBD2 (5 bases each). Germline CDR1 is KGHDR and CDR2 is SFDVKD. The CDR3 length is 14 residues. Trimming pared 7 bases from V and 6 bases from J, leaving 16 bases between. The CDR3 DNA reads as TGTGCCACCAGACGGGACGGACTCTCCGATACGCAGTATTTT. It yields the protein CATRRDGLSDTQYF.

This clonotype was seen many times. The rearrangement links TRBV28 to TRBJ1-1; tentative D call: TRBD1 (6 bases). The germline V gene encodes CDR1 MDHEN and CDR2 SYDVKM. The CDR3 has 13 residues. Deletions cut 5 bases from V and 7 bases from J, with 14 bases between. This CDR3 is CASSVQGYLEAFF. The CDR3, as DNA: TGTGCCAGCAGTGTACAGGGATATCTTGAAGCTTTCTTT.

The rearrangement links TRBV7-9 to TRBJ2-1; 8 bases are shared with TRBD2. CDR3 length: 17 amino acids. V was pared by 4 bases and J by 3 bases, with 11 bases of the junction left unmatched. Germline-derived CDR1 and CDR2 are SEHNR and FQNEAQ (reference sequence). The DNA of the CDR3 is TGTGCCAGCAGCTCCCAAGGAGCGGGGGCTATCTACAATGAGCAGTTCTTC. Translating gives CASSSQGAGAIYNEQFF.

This chain joins TRBV6-2 or TRBV6-3 and TRBJ2-3, with TRBD1 matching over 7 bases. The CDR3 has 14 residues. Germline values: CDR1 MNHEY, CDR2 SVGEGT. V shed 6 bases and J 4 bases; nucleotides not matched to a gene: 7. CDR3 residues: CASRNLGGPDTQYF. In nucleotides, the CDR3 is TGTGCCAGCAGAAATCTAGGGGGCCCAGATACGCAGTATTTT.

As regards this clonotype: An end of the junction differs from the germline gene, which may be a read error. The chain joins TRBV5-1 to TRBJ1-4; 7 bases are a match to TRBD1. CDR1 is SGHRS and CDR2 is YFSETQ in the germline V gene. The CDR3 sequence is 14 residues long. Here the CDR3 DNA reads TGCGCCGGCAGCCAATGGACAGGCAATGAAAAACTGTTTTTT. This sequence encodes CAGSQWTGNEKLFF.

The table lists this clonotype with a few counts. A much larger clone sits a single nucleotide away, making a read error possible. V gene TRBV27 combines with J gene TRBJ2-1; D is tentatively TRBD1 or TRBD2 (6 bases each). CDR1 and CDR2 from the germline V gene are MNHEY and SMNVEV (reference sequence). V shed 10 bases and J shed 8 bases, with 24 bases lying between them. The CDR3 is 15 residues long. CDR3 sequence: CANSYWGATGDEQFF. CDR3 DNA: TGTGCCAACTCATACTGGGGGGCGACAGGCGATGAGCAGTTCTTC.

This clonotype was observed a single time. A much larger clone lies one base from this, so it may be a read error. The chain has TRBV14 and TRBJ1-2; perhaps TRBD1 as D (5 bases). Germline V gene lookup returns CDR1 SGHDN and CDR2 FVKESK. The CDR3 contains 15 residues. CDR3 in amino acids: CTSSRQGKANYGYTF. CDR3 nucleotides: TGTACCAGCAGCCGCCAGGGTAAAGCTAACTATGGCTACACCTTC.

The sample holds a few counts of this clonotype. The chain is built from TRBV20-1 and TRBJ2-7; 8 nucleotides match TRBD2. With 3 bases clipped from V and 3 bases from J, the junction kept 10 bases outside the gene matches. CDR3 length: 15 amino acids. Germline V gene sequence: CDR1 DFQATT, CDR2 SNEGSKA (reference sequence). This chain's CDR3 is CSARTEAGVGYEQYF. CDR3 nucleotide sequence: TGCAGTGCTAGGACGGAAGCGGGGGTGGGCTACGAGCAGTACTTC.

In its sample, this clonotype was seen a few times. Its ends do not fully match the called genes, so a read error is possible. V usage is TRBV5-4 and J usage is TRBJ2-7; no clear D gene. Germline assignment: CDR1 SGHNT and CDR2 YYREEE (reference sequence). This CDR3 region has 9 residues. In DNA, the CDR3 is TGTGCCAGCAGCTTGCGCTTTAACTTC. This gives the protein CASSLRFNF.

With respect to this clonotype: The junction does not match germline at one end; this may be a read error. The genes are TRBV28 and TRBJ2-1, with a tentative D call TRBD2 (5 bases). Germline loops: CDR1 MDHEN, CDR2 SYDVKM. The CDR3 consists of 15 residues. The CDR3 spells CATSDSPPRGLEQFF. As DNA, the CDR3 is TGTGCCACCAGTGATTCCCCGCCACGAGGGCTTGAGCAGTTCTTC.

J is TRBJ2-3 and V is TRBV10-3; D unclear. The CDR3 runs 15 residues. V shed 8 bases and J shed 6 bases, with 21 bases lying between them. Germline V gives CDR1 ENHRY, CDR2 SYGVKD. The CDR3 sequence is CAIGPGGQVADTQYF. CDR3 sequence (DNA): TGTGCCATCGGGCCCGGTGGGCAAGTCGCTGATACGCAGTATTTT.

This chain connects TRBV5-1 to TRBJ2-1; 12 bases line up with TRBD2. The germline V gene has CDR1 SGHRS and CDR2 YFSETQ. Trimming took 6 bases from V and 1 from J; bases not matched to a gene: 5. This CDR3 has 16 residues. CDR3 sequence (DNA): TGCGCCAGCACCCCAGGACTAGCGGGATCCTACAATGAGCAGTTCTTC. Its protein is CASTPGLAGSYNEQFF.

This clonotype was seen many times. The rearrangement links TRBV2 to TRBJ1-3; D is uncertain. V was pared by 7 bases and J by 0 bases, with 4 bases between. This CDR3 has 12 residues. CDR1 and CDR2 (germline): SNHLY, FYNNEI. CDR3 residues: CASMLSGNTIYF. The CDR3 nucleotides are TGTGCCAGCATGCTCTCTGGAAACACCATATATTTT.

This clonotype was detected only a few times. V is TRBV29-1 and J is TRBJ2-7; D may be TRBD1 (6 bases). V lost 6 bases to trimming and J lost 2 bases, with 11 bases between them. The germline gives CDR1 SQVTM, CDR2 ANQGSEA. The CDR3 loop spans 12 amino acids. Written as DNA, the CDR3 is TGCAGCGTAACAGGGATTACCTACGAGCAGTACTTC. This sequence encodes CSVTGITYEQYF.

This clonotype was counted ten times or more. The V call is TRBV12-3 or TRBV12-4, the J call TRBJ1-2; maybe TRBD1 (6 bases). CDR3 length: 12 residues. V was shortened by 6 bases and J by 5 bases, with 10 bases between the two germline ends. DNA for the CDR3: TGTGCCAGCAGCACAGGGACTTATGGCTACACCTTC. Translating gives CASSTGTYGYTF.

This clonotype has just a few counts. The rearrangement joins TRBV20-1 to TRBJ1-5; D remains ambiguous. V was trimmed by 1 base and J by 9 bases, leaving 10 bases between them. From germline, CDR1 is DFQATT and CDR2 SNEGSKA (reference sequence). The CDR3 runs to 12 residues. The CDR3 protein is CSARVALGPQHF. CDR3 bases: TGCAGTGCTAGAGTGGCGCTGGGGCCCCAGCATTTT.

This clonotype has ten or more counts. The V call is TRBV24-1, the J call TRBJ1-1, with D unclear. The germline V gene encodes CDR1 KGHDR and CDR2 SFDVKD. This CDR3 is 15 amino acids long. V lost 2 bases, J lost 5 bases, and 14 bases lay in between. Here the CDR3 reads CATSDSHGGWTEAFF. In DNA form, the CDR3 reads TGTGCCACCAGTGATTCACATGGAGGATGGACTGAAGCTTTCTTT.

The chain combines TRBV2 with TRBJ2-6, with a weak D call TRBD1 (6 bases). CDR1 is SNHLY and CDR2 is FYNNEI in the germline V gene. The CDR3 is made up of 18 amino acids. V was shortened by 7 bases and J by 2 bases, with 21 bases between the two germline ends. For the CDR3, the DNA is TGTGCCAGCAATCTGGGCTTCGGGACACAGGCTGGGGCCAACGTCCTGACTTTC. Translated: CASNLGFGTQAGANVLTF.